Given below is one TCR beta chain in context. This clonotype appeared a few times. Its antigen is still unknown. Per-nucleotide qualities are absent, and no much larger clonotype sits a single base away. The data derive from a study of naive and memory T cell subsets (dated by TCRdb to about 2017). At the level of the whole study: The study applied an open-source, UMI-based TCR alpha and beta sequencing pipeline to sorted naive and memory peripheral blood T cell subsets. Complete agreement was observed between the functional CMV T cell responses and the IgG serology results. RNA was DNase-treated and reverse transcribed with TCR constant-region primers, mostly using SuperScript III.

CDR1 is given as SQVTM and CDR2 as ANQGSEA, both from the germline V gene. From its cysteine to its phenylalanine, the CDR3 spans 11 amino acids. Kept here is only the CDR3 DNA, which spans 33 bases and is read in frame from base 1. Cut back by 7 bases and 10 bases, the V and J ends lie 14 bases apart. From the second PCR step onward, the TCR alpha chain libraries and the TCR beta chain libraries were amplified separately. CMV status of each donor was established by measuring IFNgamma production from CD4+ T cells after fresh PBMCs were stimulated overnight with CMV viral lysate. CD4 T cells were positively selected using Miltenyi beads, after which CD8 T cells were positively selected from the CD4-negative fraction. After staining for CD3, CD4, CD8, CD45RA, CD27 and a live/dead dye, cells were sorted on a BD Aria II into four subsets based on CD45RA and CD27. A few healthy volunteers provided blood, and each donor's sample was split into CD4 and CD8 T cells and then further divided into four differentiation subsets. Approximately 120 ml of peripheral blood was taken from each donor, and PBMC were separated by density-gradient centrifugation on Ficoll-Paque PLUS. Sorted cells were lysed in RLT buffer, and RNA was extracted with a Qiagen RNeasy kit and stored at -80°C.

Beyond this particular receptor, the publication reports: Gini index rose and Shannon and inverse Simpson diversity fell from naive through CM, EM and EMRA in both CD4 and CD8 cells. After error correction, only a single occurrence was seen for over 95% of naive TCR sequences, so much steeper abundance distributions were produced than in memory subsets. A power law was followed by TCR abundance, with an exponent that differed between naive and memory subsets but was consistent across the three individuals. RNA-based TCR counts may be affected by expression changes linked to T cell activation and differentiation. A few larger clonotypes were found in naive repertoires, especially CD8, and these larger clonotypes were possibly memory cells re-expressing CD45RA. No ground truth was available to validate the repertoire findings for the naive and memory subsets. Single alpha or beta chain sequences, rather than paired alpha/beta receptors, were used to define clonotypes.

Receptor libraries were prepared by UMI-ligation and nested PCR. To cover both TRBC1 and TRBC2, the beta constant-region primer consisted of an equimolar mix of two oligonucleotides. The ligated cDNA went through four rounds of PCR with nested alpha and beta constant-region primers together with the SP2 primer. A single-stranded oligonucleotide containing the SP2 primer and a 12-nucleotide UMI was joined to the 3' end of the cDNA by T4 RNA ligase 1. The ligation reaction was incubated at 16°C for about 18-25 hours. PCR2 was usually performed as a SYBR Green qPCR and halted at a preset threshold so that over-amplification would not occur. All purifications after the first were performed with Agencourt AMPure XP magnetic beads. Libraries were quantified by Qubit and checked on a TapeStation, where a main peak was expected near 650 bp. Pooled libraries were sequenced on an Illumina MiSeq with v2 2x251 paired-end kits, typically giving about 0.9-2.1 million reads per sample. Each sample's library went into the pool at 4 to 4.5 nM, and about 4.5-7% PhiX was added to help with cluster recognition. The paper's data handling went like this. Using tag matching that tolerated one base-pair mismatch, Decombinator assigned V and J genes to FASTQ reads that had been processed by Demultiplexor. UMIs were used by Collapsinator to correct both sequencing errors and frequency errors arising from PCR heterogeneity. CDR3Translator translated TCRs and extracted CDR3s from the conserved cysteine to the FGXG phenylalanine, flagging non-productive sequences. Gini, Shannon entropy and inverse Simpson indices were calculated on repertoires subsampled to equal numbers of UMI-defined TCRs. Within the linear range, a power law was fitted by maximum likelihood to the distributions of clonotype abundance. On one naive CD8 sample, the pipeline and MIGEC gave similar UMI counts, unique TCR numbers and clonal distributions. In one analysis, naive TCRs also found in any memory subset of the same donor were removed from the naive repertoire. Repertoires were searched for 7,000 to 7,500 CMV-associated CDR3 sequences compiled from VDJdb and a published dataset. TCRdb's own reprocessing of the public reads used fastp at Q25 and MiXCR and kept productive beta chains. One record per CDR3 amino acid sequence lists the most common genes and DNA. TCRdb's processing, not the study's, gives the V and J calls here. Across this sample there are some 82,000 distinct CDR3 sequences, with 9% seen only once. Less than 1.5% of the sample goes to the ten largest clones.

The chain is made from TRBV29-1 and TRBJ2-1; TRBD1 could be the D gene, as 6 bases match. Sequencing input: naive CD8+ T cells from blood. What the cell subset or site label conveys for this sample: naive T cells, CD45RA high CD27+. The receptor comes from a human donor in good health. The bases read TGCAGCGGAGGGGGTGTTTTCGAGCAGTTCTTC. It translates as CSGGGVFEQFF.